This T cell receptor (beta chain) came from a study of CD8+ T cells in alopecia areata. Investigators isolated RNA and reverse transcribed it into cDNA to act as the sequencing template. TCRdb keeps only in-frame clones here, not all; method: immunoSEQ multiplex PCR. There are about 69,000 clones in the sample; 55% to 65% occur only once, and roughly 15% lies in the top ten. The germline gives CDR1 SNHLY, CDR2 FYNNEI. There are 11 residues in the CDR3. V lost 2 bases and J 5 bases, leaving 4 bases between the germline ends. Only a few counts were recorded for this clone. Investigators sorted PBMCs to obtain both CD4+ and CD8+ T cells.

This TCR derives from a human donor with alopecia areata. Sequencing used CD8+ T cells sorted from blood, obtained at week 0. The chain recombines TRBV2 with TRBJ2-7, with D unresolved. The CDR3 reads CASSEWHEQYF. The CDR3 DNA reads TGTGCCAGCAGTGAATGGCACGAGCAGTACTTC. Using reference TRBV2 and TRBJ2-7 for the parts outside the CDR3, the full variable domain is EPEVTQTPSHQVTQMGQEVILRCVPISNHLYFYWYRQILGQKVEFLVSFYNNEISEKSEIFDDQFSVERPDGSNFTLKIRSTKLEDSAMYFCASSEWHEQYFGPGTRLTVT.